The rows below give T cell receptor beta chains drawn from one sample of a study of blood T cell repertoires in COVID-19. Clones were sequenced by immunoSEQ multiplex PCR, and TCRdb holds only the in-frame ones, with some missing. The sample has 160,000 or so clones, about 88% seen once. The sample comprised peripheral blood. The receptors were gathered from a man in his forties or fifties with acute or convalescent COVID-19. Both conserved end residues are part of each CDR3. Each record gives: clone size, D gene, V gene, J gene, CDR3 length, CDR3 DNA, CDR3 protein. D genes are given only for firm matches. Clone size appears in some rows only: once, few, many, or a class for an expanded clone.

.	.	TRBV19	TRBJ1-5	15	TGTGCCAGTAGTATAACGGGGTCTGGCAATCAGCCCCAGCATTTT	CASSITGSGNQPQHF
.	.	TRBV23-1	TRBJ1-1	12	TGCGCCAGCAGTCCAGGGTCGCCTGAAGCTTTCTTT	CASSPGSPEAFF
.	.	TRBV7-9	TRBJ2-7	14	TGTGCCAGCAGCTTTGTCGACAGCCGCTACGAGCAGTACTTC	CASSFVDSRYEQYF
once	TRBD2	TRBV7-2	TRBJ2-5	15	TGTGCCAGCAGCTTTCCGGGCGGGGGACAAGAGACCCAGTACTTC	CASSFPGGGQETQYF
few	.	TRBV7-9	TRBJ1-1	14	TGTGCCAGCAGCTTATCCATAAAGCACACTGAAGCTTTCTTT	CASSLSIKHTEAFF
once	.	TRBV11-1	TRBJ1-6	15	TGTGCCAGCAGCTTAGAAGGGGGTGGAAATTCACCCCTCCACTTT	CASSLEGGGNSPLHF
.	TRBD1	TRBV5-1	TRBJ1-1	14	TGCGCCAGCAGCCAAAGGACAGGGGGCACTGAAGCTTTCTTT	CASSQRTGGTEAFF
.	.	TRBV28	TRBJ2-5	15	TGTGCCAGCATGCATGGGGGAGCGGGTAGGGAGACCCAGTACTTC	CASMHGGAGRETQYF
.	.	TRBV7-2	TRBJ2-7	13	TGTGCCAGCAGCTCCCTAGACAGAACCGAGCAGTACTTC	CASSSLDRTEQYF
.	TRBD1	TRBV18	TRBJ1-4	15	TGTGCCAGCTCACAGGGGGCGGAAGCTAATGAAAAACTGTTTTTT	CASSQGAEANEKLFF
.	TRBD1	TRBV7-9	TRBJ2-2	14	TGTGCCAGCAATAAGGACAGGGGAACCGGGGAGCTGTTTTTT	CASNKDRGTGELFF
once	TRBD2	TRBV7-8	TRBJ2-2	13	TGTGCCAGCATCCTGGGGGGGTCCGGGGAGCTGTTTTTT	CASILGGSGELFF
.	.	TRBV6-1	TRBJ2-3	16	TGTGCCAGCAGTGACGCGCGAGTACAGGGCTTGGATACGCAGTATTTT	CASSDARVQGLDTQYF
once	.	TRBV2	TRBJ2-1	15	TGTGCCAGCAGTGAAGCGAACAGGGCCGACAATGAGCAGTTCTTC	CASSEANRADNEQFF